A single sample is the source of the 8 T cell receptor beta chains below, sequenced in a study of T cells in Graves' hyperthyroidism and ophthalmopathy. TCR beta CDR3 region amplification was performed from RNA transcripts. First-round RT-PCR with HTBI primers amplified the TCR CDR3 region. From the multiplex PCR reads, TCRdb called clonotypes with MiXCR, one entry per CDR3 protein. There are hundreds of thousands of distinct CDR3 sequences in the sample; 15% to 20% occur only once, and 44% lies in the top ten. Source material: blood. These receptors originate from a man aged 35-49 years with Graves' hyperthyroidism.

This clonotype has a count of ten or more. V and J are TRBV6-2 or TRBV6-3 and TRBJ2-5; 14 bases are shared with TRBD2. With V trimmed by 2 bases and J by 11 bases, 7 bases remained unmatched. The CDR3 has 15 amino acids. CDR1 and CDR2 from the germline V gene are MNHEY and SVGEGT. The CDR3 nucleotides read TGTGCCAGCAGTTACACGGGACTAGCGGGGGAAAAACAGTACTTC. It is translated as CASSYTGLAGEKQYF.

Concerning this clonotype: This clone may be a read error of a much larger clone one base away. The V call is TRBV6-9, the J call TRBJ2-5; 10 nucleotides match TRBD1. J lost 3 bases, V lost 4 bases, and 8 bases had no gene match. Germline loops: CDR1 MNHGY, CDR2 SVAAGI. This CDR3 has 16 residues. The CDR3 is CASSFLGTGAKETQYF. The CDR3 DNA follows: TGTGCCAGCAGTTTCCTAGGGACAGGGGCCAAAGAGACCCAGTACTTC.

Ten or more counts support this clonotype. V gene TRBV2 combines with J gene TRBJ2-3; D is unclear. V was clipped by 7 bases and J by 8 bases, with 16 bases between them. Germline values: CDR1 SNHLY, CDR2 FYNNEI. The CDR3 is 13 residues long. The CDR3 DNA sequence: TGTGCCAGCACCCCCCCCGCGGCAAGTACGCAGTATTTT. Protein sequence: CASTPPAASTQYF.

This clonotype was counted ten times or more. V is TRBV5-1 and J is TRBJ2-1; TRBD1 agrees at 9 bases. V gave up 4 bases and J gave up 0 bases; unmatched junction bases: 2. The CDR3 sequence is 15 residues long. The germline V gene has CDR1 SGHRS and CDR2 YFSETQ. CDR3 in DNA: TGCGCCAGCAGCCAGGGACAGGGCTCCTACAATGAGCAGTTCTTC. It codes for CASSQGQGSYNEQFF.

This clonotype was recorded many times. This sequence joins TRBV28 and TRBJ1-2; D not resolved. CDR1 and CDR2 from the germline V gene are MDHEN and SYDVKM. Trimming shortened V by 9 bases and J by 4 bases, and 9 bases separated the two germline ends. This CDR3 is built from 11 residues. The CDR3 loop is CASSTGYGYTF. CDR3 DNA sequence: TGTGCCAGTTCAACGGGCTATGGCTACACCTTC.

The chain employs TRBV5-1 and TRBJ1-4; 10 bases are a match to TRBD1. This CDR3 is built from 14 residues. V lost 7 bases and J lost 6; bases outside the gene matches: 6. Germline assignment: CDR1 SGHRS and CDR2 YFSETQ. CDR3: CASRTGTGDEKLFF. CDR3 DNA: TGCGCCAGCCGAACCGGGACAGGGGATGAAAAACTGTTTTTT.

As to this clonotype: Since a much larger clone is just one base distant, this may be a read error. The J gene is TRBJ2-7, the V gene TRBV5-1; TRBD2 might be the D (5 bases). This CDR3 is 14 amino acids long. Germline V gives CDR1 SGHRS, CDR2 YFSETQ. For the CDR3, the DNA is TGCGTCAGCAGCCCCCTAAGCGGTGCCTACGAGCAGTACTTC. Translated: CVSSPLSGAYEQYF.

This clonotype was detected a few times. CDR3 nucleotides: TGTGCCAGCAGTGGAGGGGAGCTAAACTATGGCTACACCTTC. The encoded protein is CASSGGELNYGYTF. The chain joins TRBV6-1 to TRBJ1-2; tentatively, D is TRBD1 (5 bases). Germline values: CDR1 MNHNS, CDR2 SASEGT. This CDR3 is 14 amino acids long. V was pared by 4 bases and J by 2 bases, with 11 bases between.